This TCR beta chain was recovered during a study of cytomegalovirus exposure and HLA in healthy donors (dated by TCRdb to 2017 to 2019). Context from the whole study: In an earlier analysis of some 550 of the donors, 250 to 350 Gb of sequence data and 100 million or so unique TCR beta sequences from 150 million to 200 million T cells were reported. An early release covering 500 to 750 HLA-typed donors comprised around 300 gigabases of sequencing data and roughly 86 million unique TCR sequences. The genetic ancestry cluster associated with self-reported Caucasian donors included roughly four fifths of the 300 to 400 genotyped donors. The study was designed to test whether signatures of past pathogen exposure could be identified by cataloging public T cell receptors. The study used immunosequencing to profile the T cell repertoires of 666 subjects and linked those repertoires to cytomegalovirus serostatus. A separate validation cohort of roughly 130 different subjects was used in addition to the 666-subject first cohort. The study combined high-throughput TCR immunosequencing, statistical association of individual TCRs with disease status, and machine learning to predict cytomegalovirus infection status. A later analysis re-analyzed previously published TCR beta repertoires from roughly 600 donors and added high-resolution HLA genotyping to study TCR occurrence patterns. Rather than using new phenotypic data, the later analysis identified candidate immune exposures from TCR beta sequences and from how often those sequences occurred across donors. To decide whether each TCR beta V gene segment behaved as functional or pseudogenic, an earlier analysis of several hundred of the donors relied on high-throughput TCR beta sequencing. Alongside the repertoire data, information on donor age, sex, ethnicity and CMV serostatus was compiled. A later genetic analysis took genome-wide SNP genotypes for about 65% of the 666 donors and used that subset as a discovery cohort. Every discovery cohort repertoire had been produced on one sequencing platform. Both class I and class II loci were covered by HLA typing, at four-digit resolution. Typing coverage varied by locus: roughly 620-630 donors for A, B, C, DRB1 and DQB1; roughly 510 for DQA1; 606 for DPA1; around 490 for DPB1. Four to six DR-DQ haplotypes were handled as single units for association and clustering, since linkage in the cohort was strong. Across about 370 genotyped donors of the cohort, an average of roughly 250,000 unique TCR beta nucleotide sequences per donor were sequenced, and roughly 20% of those sequences were non-productive. Study-level results and caveats: A later genetic analysis associated a missense DCLRE1C variant with V-gene and J-gene trimming of TCR beta chains, and an independent cohort replicated the association. Some IMGT-functional V segments, including TRBV6-2 and TRBV6-3, could not be distinguished by the 87-base-pair reads and were therefore excluded. A few of the identified cytomegalovirus-associated TCR beta chains were confirmed in vitro to be specific for cytomegalovirus antigens. According to a later analysis, parvovirus B19, influenza, CMV and Epstein-Barr virus appeared linked to several top co-occurrence clusters. When HLA alleles, especially DR and DQ, strongly co-occurred, TCR associations were difficult to assign to individual alleles. A later analysis found that HLA-associated TCR beta chains were more clonally expanded and had lower generation probabilities than equally common non-associated chains. Roughly uniform sequencing depth across donors was assumed in presence/absence analyses, although this assumption may not hold. In a later analysis, TCR association rates were found to vary across HLA loci, with the most associated TCRs seen for DRB1 alleles and the fewest for HLA-C alleles. The study gave a list of some 150 TCR beta chains associated with cytomegalovirus. Because counts were too low, some 16 rarely observed V segments, including chromosome 9 orphons, were excluded from the earlier analysis of 500 to 700 of the donors. Only TCR beta chains were sequenced in this cohort, and the absence of alpha or paired-chain data limited detectable features. A later genetic analysis reported fewer N-insertions in productive TCRs among donors in an Asian-associated ancestry cluster than the roughly 700-donor mean. Linkage disequilibrium might explain the correlated functional status among segregating V segments, but an unknown experimental factor could not be excluded. A further reported finding was that TCR beta sequences accurately predicted the HLA-A and HLA-B alleles for most subjects in the first cohort. Cytomegalovirus status was reported to be diagnosed by the classifier with high specificity and sensitivity in both the original and validation cohorts. Immune exposure information for the cohort was limited to CMV serostatus. Because some donors lacked HLA typing at each locus, the association tests relied only on the typed subset. A cluster of highly shared sequence variants was judged likely to be a technical artifact of the sequencing pipeline. Most TCR sequences were seen in very few donors, while some public TCRs were found in many individuals. According to a later analysis, most CMV-associated TCR beta chains appeared to be HLA-restricted, and the HLA associations seemed to be driven largely by CMV exposure. In an earlier analysis of about 550 of the donors, most TCR beta V segments were observed in productive rearrangements about 87% or about 30% of the time, broadly matching IMGT annotations. In a later analysis, around 17,000 TCR beta sequences were associated with specific HLA alleles at a false discovery rate of 0.05. According to the authors, the approach could potentially be generalized to other disease states and immunological phenotypes.

The CDR3 holds 16 amino acids from the cysteine to the phenylalanine. Only the CDR3 region is kept as DNA, spanning 48 bases read in frame from base 1. Comments on this clone: This clone's antigen is unknown. Base qualities are not recorded, but no much larger clone differs from it by a single base.

The method was the immunoSEQ multiplex PCR assay. For the multiplex PCR, a mixture combining 60 forward primers for TCR Vbeta segments and 13 reverse primers for TCR Jbeta segments was used. The CDR3 region of rearranged TCR beta genes was amplified from genomic DNA with a multiplex PCR assay. The Illumina HiSeq System was used to sequence the amplified TCR beta libraries as 87-base-pair reads. Per the original workflow: In a later analysis, some 80 million unique TCR beta chains were counted across the approximately 640 repertoires, and approximately 9.9 million of these chains were shared by at least two donors. Raw reads were error-corrected and collapsed into unique sequences by a nearest-neighbor algorithm in which closely related sequences were merged to remove PCR and sequencing errors. CDR3 sequences were aligned to IMGT reference sequences to assign V, D and J gene segments. For a sequence to be retained, at least a six-nucleotide match to both a V gene segment and a J gene segment was required. Rearrangements were classified as productive when the CDR3 lacked stop codons and remained in frame with V and J, and all other rearrangements were classified as non-productive. CDR3 was defined according to IMGT convention as the region running from the second conserved V-encoded cysteine to the conserved J-encoded phenylalanine. The earlier analysis of fewer than 750 of the donors excluded sequences that lacked an unambiguous match to a single V gene segment. In an earlier analysis of almost 600 of the donors, a V segment was called functional when productive rearrangements were above 56.7%, and segregating when the standard deviation between donors exceeded 5%. A statistical classification framework was built for diagnosing cytomegalovirus status from the catalog of TCR beta chain sequences. V and J gene assignment, in a later analysis, came from comparing TCR nucleotide sequences with IMGT/GENE-DB human TR gene sequences. In a later analysis, CDR3 sequences and most-parsimonious VDJ recombination scenarios were assigned using the TCRdist pipeline. In a later analysis, every TCR beta chain was defined by the combination of its CDR3 amino acid sequence and its V-gene family, and reads without a unique V-gene family were dropped. As a way to deal with suspected cross-contamination and a sequencing artifact, a later analysis dropped more than 500 nucleotide sequences that were highly shared and had low generation probability. In a later analysis, a clonal expansion index for each public chain was calculated from normalized within-repertoire ranks of inferred template counts. Generation probabilities in a later analysis came from a VDJ recombination model fitted to out-of-frame rearrangements, and those results were checked against IGoR. A later analysis scored TCR-TCR, TCR-HLA and TCR-CMV co-occurrence with hypergeometric tests, applying a repertoire-size bias correction to TCR pairs. In a later analysis, false discovery rates were estimated by permuting HLA or CMV assignments 20 times. A later analysis grouped co-occurring TCRs with DBSCAN, adding TCRdist sequence similarity when clustering within HLA-allele-positive subsets. Co-occurrence clustering excluded repertoires with fewer than 30,000 or more than 120,000 public chains, plus five with anomalous nucleotide sharing. The immuneACCESS repertoire file appears here via TCRdb, limited to in-frame rearrangements. These files lack a portion of the clones; in checked studies, under half of the deficit traces to unresolved V genes, and the cause of the others is not known. D and trimming were read from the DNA, whereas the V and J calls and clone size are those reported in that table. The sample yields 150,000 to 200,000 clones; around 85% were counted once. 1.3% of the sample goes to the ten largest clones.

The cohort was made up of around 720 healthy bone marrow donors. At the time of sampling, every cohort member was nominally healthy, though immune exposures that went unrecorded were likely present. The donor was CMV seropositive and was included in the group of approximately 300 seropositive cohort members. Every donor gave a peripheral blood sample, and the peripheral blood mononuclear cells from that sample were used for TCR beta sequencing. Genomic DNA extraction from the blood cell samples was performed with the Qiagen DNeasy Blood Extraction Kit. This sequence was found in a man aged 45 to 65 in good health and CMV-seropositive. Sequences were obtained from PBMCs. Rearrangement joined TRBV12-2 to TRBJ2-7; the listed D gene, TRBD2, was not tested against the DNA. TRBV12-2 is an annotated pseudogene. In nucleotide form, the sequence is TGTGCAAGTTCCGCCCAACTCCCCCTGATCTCCTACGAGCAGTACTTC. This translates into CASSAQLPLISYEQYF.